The TCR beta chain described here comes from a study of blood T cells in healthy people across ages. A J-beta primer mix and a sample-barcoded 5' primer were used in a second PCR of roughly 7 to 12 cycles. Using its own MiXCR run on the 5' RACE reads, TCRdb lists one record per CDR3 protein. The sample has about 1.8 million distinct CDR3 sequences, 40% to 55% seen once. The clonotype was recovered from a woman in her 40s in good health. Sequenced: blood.

The CDR3 sequence: CASSLAGVTHEQYF. The CDR3 DNA reads as TGTGCCAGCAGCTTAGCTGGGGTAACCCACGAGCAGTACTTC. This rearrangement joins TRBV7-2 to TRBJ2-7; D not certain. Germline CDR1 is SGHTA and CDR2 is FQGNSA. Trimming took off 0 bases at V and 5 bases at J, with 11 bases between the two ends. CDR3 length: 14 amino acids.